A single sample is the source of the 12 T cell receptor beta chains below, sequenced in a study of blood T cell repertoires in COVID-19. Only in-frame clones appear in the TCRdb table, and some are missing; sequencing was by immunoSEQ multiplex PCR. Among nearly 200,000 clones listed, about 80% were seen once. Sequenced input: peripheral blood. The receptor source for this set is a human donor with acute or convalescent COVID-19. The donor label of this sample is uncertain.

As DNA, the CDR3 is TGTGCCAGCAGTGACCGGACAGGGACCGCCTATGGCTACACCTTC. It encodes CASSDRTGTAYGYTF. The chain recombines TRBV6-1 with TRBJ1-2; 8 positions agree with TRBD1. CDR1 is MNHNS, CDR2 SASEGT, per germline. The CDR3 has 15 residues. Trimming removed 3 bases from V and 4 bases from J; junction bases left unmatched: 7.

V usage is TRBV5-8 and J usage is TRBJ1-4, with 9 nucleotides matching TRBD1. The CDR3 runs 14 residues. Germline lookup yields CDR1 SGHTS and CDR2 YDEGEE. J lost 7 bases, V lost 4 bases, and 5 bases had no gene match. CDR3 residues: CASSPGTGFEKLFF. As DNA, the CDR3 is TGTGCCAGCAGCCCCGGGACAGGGTTTGAAAAACTGTTTTTT.

The rearrangement links TRBV7-8 to TRBJ2-7; 8 bases map to TRBD1. CDR1 and CDR2 (germline): SGHVS, FQNEAQ. V shed 2 bases and J 3 bases; nucleotides not matched to a gene: 3. The CDR3 has 14 amino acids. CDR3 coding DNA: TGTGCCAGCAGCTTATCAGGGGGCATCTACGAGCAGTACTTC. As protein: CASSLSGGIYEQYF.

The chain recombines TRBV11-1 with TRBJ2-7, with 7 bases that match TRBD2. V gave up 5 bases and J gave up 4 bases; unmatched junction bases: 14. Germline V lookup: CDR1 SGHAT, CDR2 FQDESV (reference sequence). This CDR3 is 16 amino acids long. The CDR3 nucleotides are TGTGCCAGCAGCCAGAGCGGGCGATTGGGGGGGTACGAGCAGTACTTC. This sequence encodes CASSQSGRLGGYEQYF.

The CDR3 DNA sequence: TGCGCCAGCAGCACTAGCGGGGGTAACACCGGGGAGCTGTTTTTT. This codes for CASSTSGGNTGELFF. The chain is built from TRBV5-1 and TRBJ2-2, with 11 bases identical to TRBD2. Germline V gene data show CDR1 as SGHRS and CDR2 as YFSETQ. Trimming cost V 4 bases and J 2 bases; bases outside gene matches: 1. The length of the CDR3 is 15 residues.

J is TRBJ1-6 and V is TRBV28; tentatively, D is TRBD1 (6 bases). This CDR3 is 12 amino acids long. Germline V gene sequence: CDR1 MDHEN, CDR2 SYDVKM. Trimming took off 4 bases at V and 19 bases at J, with 17 bases between the two ends. This CDR3 reads CASSSIRDKRHF. CDR3 nucleotides: TGTGCCAGCAGTTCGATCCGGGACAAGCGGCACTTT.

This chain uses TRBV7-2 with TRBJ2-1; tentatively, D is TRBD2 (6 bases). The V gene's germline CDR1 is SGHTA and CDR2 FQGNSA. V was cut by 7 bases and J by 4 bases, with 17 bases left in between. The CDR3 consists of 15 residues. CDR3 nucleotide sequence: TGTGCCAGCACCTCCCGCGGAGGAGGGTACAATGAGCAGTTCTTC. Amino acid sequence: CASTSRGGGYNEQFF.

There are a few counts of this clone. J is TRBJ1-2 and V is TRBV5-8; 9 nucleotides align to TRBD1. J gave up 5 bases and V 4 bases, and 6 bases lay outside the gene matches. This CDR3 has 14 amino acids. Germline CDR1 SGHTS, CDR2 YDEGEE. In nucleotides, the CDR3 is TGTGCCAGCAGCCTCTCGGACAGGGGTTATGGCTACACCTTC. Translated: CASSLSDRGYGYTF.

The chain joins TRBV5-1 to TRBJ2-5; no definite D call. The germline CDR1 and CDR2 sequences are SGHRS and YFSETQ. V lost 5 bases, J lost 4 bases, and 9 bases lay in between. The CDR3 is 12 residues long. As DNA, the CDR3 is TGCGCCAGCAGTGTCCCCGGAGAGACCCAGTACTTC. It specifies CASSVPGETQYF.

The genes are TRBV19 and TRBJ1-2, with TRBD1 identical over 7 bases. The V and J ends lost 0 bases and 8 bases, in that order; junction bases with no gene match: 6. This CDR3 has 14 residues. Germline assignment: CDR1 LNHDA and CDR2 SQIVND (reference sequence). The DNA for the CDR3 is TGTGCCAGTAGTATAGAGGACAGGCGTGCGGGCTACACCTTC. Amino acid sequence: CASSIEDRRAGYTF.

The chain uses TRBV10-3 and TRBJ2-1; TRBD1 matches at 7 bases. This CDR3 has 13 amino acids. Germline V gene sequence: CDR1 ENHRY, CDR2 SYGVKD. V lost 9 bases, J lost 6 bases, and 8 bases stayed unmatched. CDR3 coding DNA: TGTGCCATGGGAGAGACAGGGACCAATGAGCAGTTCTTC. Translating gives CAMGETGTNEQFF.

This chain connects TRBV3-1 (or the pseudogene TRBV3-2) to TRBJ2-7; 8 bases match TRBD2. Germline CDR1 reads LGHDT; CDR2 reads YNNKEL (reference sequence). V shed 4 bases and J 3 bases; nucleotides not matched to a gene: 5. The CDR3 runs to 14 residues. The CDR3 DNA reads TGTGCCAGCAGCCGGAGCGGGAGAGGCTACGAGCAGTACTTC. Translation: CASSRSGRGYEQYF.